The clone carrying this T cell receptor beta chain occurred a few times. CDR3 length: 15 residues. CDR1 is SQVTM, CDR2 ANQGSEA, per germline. Trimming stripped 6 bases from V and 5 bases from J, with 22 bases between. Anyone with autoimmune disease history or systemic immunosuppression was excluded. TCRdb's copy holds only in-frame clones and misses some; the assay was immunoSEQ multiplex PCR. This table holds about 21,000 clones, approximately 89% found once. The sample is drawn from a study of OX40 agonist ivuxolimab in advanced cancers. In the study overall: Clinicians treated patients with ivuxolimab, an agonistic anti-OX40 (CD134) antibody.

This TCR was recovered from an adult with an advanced solid tumor such as melanoma, head and neck, liver or kidney cancer. The V and J genes are TRBV29-1 and TRBJ2-5, with D possibly TRBD1 on 5 matching bases. The sample consisted of CD4+ or CD8+ T cells sorted from blood, taken in a trial of the OX40 agonist ivuxolimab. For the CDR3, the DNA is TGCAGCGTCGGATTTGGCTCCCCCCCAGGGGAGACCCAGTACTTC. Translating it yields CSVGFGSPPGETQYF.